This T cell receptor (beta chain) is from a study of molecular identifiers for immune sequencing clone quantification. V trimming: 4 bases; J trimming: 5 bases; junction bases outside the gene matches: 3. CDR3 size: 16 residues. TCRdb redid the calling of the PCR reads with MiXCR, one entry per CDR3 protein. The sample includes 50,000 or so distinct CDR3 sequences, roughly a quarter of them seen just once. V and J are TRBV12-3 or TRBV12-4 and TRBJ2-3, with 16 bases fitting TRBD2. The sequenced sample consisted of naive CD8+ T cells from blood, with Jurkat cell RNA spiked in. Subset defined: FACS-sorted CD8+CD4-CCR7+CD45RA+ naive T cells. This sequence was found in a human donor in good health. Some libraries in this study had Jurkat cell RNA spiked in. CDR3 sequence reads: CASSWGLAGGGDTQYF. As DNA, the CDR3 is TGTGCCAGCAGTTGGGGACTAGCGGGAGGGGGAGATACGCAGTATTTT.